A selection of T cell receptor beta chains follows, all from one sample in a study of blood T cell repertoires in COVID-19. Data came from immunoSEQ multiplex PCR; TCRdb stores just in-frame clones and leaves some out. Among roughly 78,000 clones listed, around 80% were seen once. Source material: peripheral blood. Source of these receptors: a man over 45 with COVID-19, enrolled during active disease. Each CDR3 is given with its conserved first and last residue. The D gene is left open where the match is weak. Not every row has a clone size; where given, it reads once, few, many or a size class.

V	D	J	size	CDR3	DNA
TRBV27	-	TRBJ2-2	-	CASSLAGRTGELFF	TGTGCCAGCAGTTTGGCAGGGCGGACCGGGGAGCTGTTTTTT
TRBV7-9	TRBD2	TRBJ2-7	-	CASSHRASGTYEQYF	TGTGCCAGCAGCCATAGGGCCAGCGGGACCTACGAGCAGTACTTC
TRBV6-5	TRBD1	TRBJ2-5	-	CASRQPGQGSGTQYF	TGTGCCAGCAGACAACCGGGACAGGGCTCAGGGACCCAGTACTTC
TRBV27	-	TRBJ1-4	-	CASSFSDGGTNEKLFF	TGTGCCAGCAGTTTTAGCGATGGAGGAACTAATGAAAAACTGTTTTTT
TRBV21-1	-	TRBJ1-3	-	CASSKGDRGLFGNTIYF	TGTGCCAGCAGCAAAGGTGACAGGGGTTTGTTCGGAAACACCATATATTTT
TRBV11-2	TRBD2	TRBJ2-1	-	CASRVSAGRSYNEQFF	TGTGCCAGCAGGGTGAGCGCCGGGAGGTCCTACAATGAGCAGTTCTTC
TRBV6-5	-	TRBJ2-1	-	CASSRQVPYNEQFF	TGTGCCAGCAGTAGACAGGTCCCCTACAATGAGCAGTTCTTC
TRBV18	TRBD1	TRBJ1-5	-	CASSTGGSNQPQHF	TGTGCCAGCTCAACAGGGGGGAGCAATCAGCCCCAGCATTTT
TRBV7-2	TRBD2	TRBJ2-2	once	CASSSRLAGRVGELFF	TGTGCCAGCAGCTCAAGACTAGCGGGAAGGGTCGGGGAGCTGTTTTTT
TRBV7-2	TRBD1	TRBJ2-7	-	CASGRNRGPAEQYF	TGTGCCAGCGGTCGGAACAGGGGGCCGGCCGAGCAGTACTTC
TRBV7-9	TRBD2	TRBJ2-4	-	CASSSGGIAKNIQYF	TGTGCCAGCAGCTCGGGGGGAATTGCCAAAAACATTCAGTACTTC
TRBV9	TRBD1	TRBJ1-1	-	CASSGRGQGARNTEAFF	TGTGCCAGCAGCGGTAGGGGACAGGGGGCGAGGAACACTGAAGCTTTCTTT
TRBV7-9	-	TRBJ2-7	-	CASSIAGITYEQYF	TGTGCCAGCAGCATAGCCGGGATCACCTACGAGCAGTACTTC
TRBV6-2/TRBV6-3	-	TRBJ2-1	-	CASSYTSTEQFF	TGTGCCAGCAGTTATACCAGTACTGAGCAGTTCTTC
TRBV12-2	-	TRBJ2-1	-	CASRLTRGGGLADNEQFF	TGTGCAAGTCGCTTAACCCGGGGCGGGGGACTAGCGGACAATGAGCAGTTCTTC
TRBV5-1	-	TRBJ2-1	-	CASSLEGQYNEQFF	TGCGCCAGCAGCTTGGAAGGACAGTACAATGAGCAGTTCTTC
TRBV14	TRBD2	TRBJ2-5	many	CASSRLPGSGRRETQYF	TGTGCCAGCAGCCGACTCCCCGGCAGCGGGAGAAGAGAGACCCAGTACTTC
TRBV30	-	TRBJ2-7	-	CAWRRSYEQYF	TGTGCCTGGAGGAGATCCTACGAGCAGTACTTC
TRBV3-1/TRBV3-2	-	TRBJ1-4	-	CASSDPRQGEKLFF	TGTGCCAGCAGCGACCCGAGGCAGGGGGAAAAACTGTTTTTT
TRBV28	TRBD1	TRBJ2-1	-	CASSPIRDRVDGEQFF	TGTGCCAGCAGTCCCATCCGGGACAGGGTGGACGGTGAGCAGTTCTTC
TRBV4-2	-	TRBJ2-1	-	CASSQLAAGYNEQFF	TGTGCCAGCAGCCAACTAGCTGCAGGCTACAATGAGCAGTTCTTC
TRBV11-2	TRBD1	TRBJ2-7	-	CASSLGQGVFYEQYF	TGTGCCAGCAGCTTAGGACAGGGGGTTTTCTACGAGCAGTACTTC
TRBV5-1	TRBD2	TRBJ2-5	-	CASSSNAGERTQYF	TGCGCCAGCAGCTCGAACGCGGGAGAGAGAACCCAGTACTTC
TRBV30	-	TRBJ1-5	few	CAWRRQGPNQPQHF	TGTGCCTGGAGACGTCAGGGTCCCAATCAGCCCCAGCATTTT
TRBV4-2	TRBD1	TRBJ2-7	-	CASSQPGTGGEQYF	TGTGCCAGCAGCCAACCCGGGACAGGGGGCGAGCAGTACTTC
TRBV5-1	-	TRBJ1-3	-	CASAQGSGNTIYF	TGCGCCAGTGCGCAGGGCTCTGGAAACACCATATATTTT
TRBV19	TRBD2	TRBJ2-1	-	CASSIVLAGANNRRSEQFF	TGTGCCAGTAGTATAGTCCTAGCGGGAGCTAATAATCGCCGGTCTGAGCAGTTCTTC
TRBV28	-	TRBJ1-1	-	CASSRLGQGNTEAFF	TGTGCCAGCAGTCGCCTGGGGCAGGGGAACACTGAAGCTTTCTTT
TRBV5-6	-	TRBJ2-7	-	CASSLRRLRFSYEQYF	TGTGCCAGCAGCTTGCGTCGTTTACGGTTTTCCTACGAGCAGTACTTC
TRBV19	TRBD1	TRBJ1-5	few	CASSRGTGLGNQPQHF	TGTGCCAGTAGCCGAGGGACAGGGCTCGGCAATCAGCCCCAGCATTTT
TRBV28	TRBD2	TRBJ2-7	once	CASSFAFPPAGKRGEQYF	TGTGCCAGCAGTTTCGCTTTCCCTCCAGCGGGAAAGAGGGGCGAGCAGTACTTC
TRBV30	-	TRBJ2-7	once	CAWSVYGAGLYEQYF	TGTGCCTGGAGTGTATACGGAGCGGGCCTCTACGAGCAGTACTTC
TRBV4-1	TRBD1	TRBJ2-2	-	CASSQEDRGLTGELFF	TGCGCCAGCAGCCAAGAGGACAGGGGGCTCACCGGGGAGCTGTTTTTT
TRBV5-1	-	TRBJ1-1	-	CASSLEMGASFEAFF	TGCGCCAGCAGCTTGGAGATGGGGGCCTCTTTTGAAGCTTTCTTT
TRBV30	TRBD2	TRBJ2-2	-	CACLSSGISGELFF	TGTGCCTGCTTAAGTAGCGGGATCTCCGGGGAGCTGTTTTTT
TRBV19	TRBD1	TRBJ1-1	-	CASRDREDTEAFF	TGTGCCAGTAGGGACAGGGAGGACACTGAAGCTTTCTTT
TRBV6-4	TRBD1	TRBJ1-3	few	CASSDPGQCSGNTIYF	TGTGCCAGCAGTGACCCGGGACAGTGCTCTGGAAACACCATATATTTT
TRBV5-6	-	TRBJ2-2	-	CASSLVAGTTGELFF	TGTGCCAGCAGCTTGGTTGCGGGGACCACCGGGGAGCTGTTTTTT
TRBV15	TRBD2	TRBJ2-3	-	CATMVAGTDTQYF	TGTGCCACCATGGTAGCGGGAACAGATACGCAGTATTTT
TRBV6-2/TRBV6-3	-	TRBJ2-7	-	CASSHPPDWSYEQYF	TGTGCCAGCAGTCACCCCCCGGACTGGTCCTACGAGCAGTACTTC
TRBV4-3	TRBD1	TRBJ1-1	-	CASSEIGDRAEAFF	TGCGCCAGCAGCGAGATAGGGGACAGGGCAGAAGCTTTCTTT
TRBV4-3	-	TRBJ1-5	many	CASSQDLGGTQPQHF	TGCGCCAGCAGCCAAGATTTGGGGGGTACTCAGCCCCAGCATTTT